This T cell receptor beta chain was found in a study of blood T cell repertoires in COVID-19. Germline V gene data show CDR1 as MDHEN and CDR2 as SYDVKM. The CDR3 is 18 residues long. V gave up 0 bases and J gave up 1 base; unmatched junction bases: 5. Only in-frame clones appear in the TCRdb table, and some are missing; sequencing was by immunoSEQ multiplex PCR. The sample includes under 200,000 clones, roughly 90% of them seen just once. Before being deemed recovered, Cohort 3 donors had two negative PCRs, clearance, or symptom resolution. The specimen was PBMCs or T cells enriched from blood (not recorded which). This sequence joins TRBV28 and TRBJ2-2; 10 nucleotides align to TRBD2. The source is a woman aged 18-30 years who had recovered from COVID-19. CDR3 bases: TGTGCCAGCAGTTTATGGGCTAGCGGGAGTCAGAACACCGGGGAGCTGTTTTTT. It is translated as CASSLWASGSQNTGELFF.